This T cell receptor beta chain was captured by sequencing in a study of Ad26.COV2.S vaccination and SARS-CoV-2 variants. Using immunoSEQ multiplex PCR, the repertoire was profiled, and TCRdb retains in-frame clones only, with some absent. The sample shows about 280,000 clones, more than 70% of them seen only once. Treatment in this sample: around 19 received Ad26.COV2.S at low or high dose, single or two shots; roughly five received placebo; per-sample allocation not given. The samples date from day 63 after the first vaccine or placebo injection. Boston hosted the donor, who was an adult aged 18-55 years. The TCR was taken from a person between 18 and 65 years old who received the Ad26.COV2.S COVID-19 vaccine or a placebo. Material: peripheral blood, obtained in a trial of Ad26.COV2.S vaccine versus placebo.

The CDR3 loop is CASSIYGTSGVEQYF. The DNA of the CDR3 is TGTGCCAGTAGTATTTACGGGACTAGCGGAGTGGAGCAGTACTTC. V is TRBV19 and J is TRBJ2-7, with 11 bases that match TRBD2. V shed 3 bases and J 7 bases; nucleotides not matched to a gene: 8. The CDR3 extends over 15 amino acids. CDR1 LNHDA and CDR2 SQIVND come from the germline V gene (reference sequence).